What follows describes a single T cell receptor beta chain. Its specificity is not known. The sample belongs to a study of beta chain features in type 1 diabetes. As for the study in general: The study examined some 110,000,000 sorted cells across all samples. Study-level results: Shorter TCRB CDR3s, moderately but significantly so, marked every one of the four CD4+ subsets in Type 1 diabetes patients. VDJ junctions in type 1 diabetes patients carried more deletions and fewer insertions.

Unmatched junction bases numbered 4, after V lost 6 bases and J lost 2 bases. The CDR3 length is 13 residues. CDR1 is SGHRS and CDR2 is YFSETQ in the germline V gene. One heparinised draw, averaging around 120 mL, was taken per donor. Expressed TCRB transcripts were sequenced because the entire RNA isolate underwent reverse transcription. Profiling relied on immunoSEQ multiplex PCR, and the TCRdb table lists in-frame clones only, not all of them. Of about 390,000 clones listed, over 8.5% are singletons. This TCR was sampled from a man younger than 40 with type 1 diabetes. The sample was central memory CD4+ T cells from blood. The rearrangement links TRBV5-1 to TRBJ2-5, with TRBD1 identical over 7 bases. The CDR3 protein is CASTTGNQETQYF. The CDR3 DNA sequence: TGCGCCAGCACGACAGGGAATCAAGAGACCCAGTACTTC. Full variable domain (remainder filled in from reference TRBV5-1 and TRBJ2-5): KAGVTQTPRYLIKTRGQQVTLSCSPISGHRSVSWYQQTPGQGLQFLFEYFSETQRNKGNFPGRFSGRQFSNSRSEMNVSTLELGDSALYLCASTTGNQETQYFGPGTRLLVL.